The 10 T cell receptor beta chains listed next were all sequenced from one sample in a study of blood T cell repertoires in COVID-19. Method: immunoSEQ multiplex PCR; TCRdb's copy keeps in-frame clones and lacks some. The sample holds 45,000 to 60,000 clones, around 90% seen once. Sequencing was carried out using peripheral blood. These receptor sequences come from an older man with active COVID-19.

The chain carries TRBV24-1 and TRBJ2-1; TRBD2 matches 11 bases. CDR1 KGHDR and CDR2 SFDVKD come from the germline V gene. The CDR3 has 16 residues. The V gene end was trimmed by 6 bases and the J gene end by 5 bases; junction bases not matched to a gene: 8. As DNA, the CDR3 is TGTGCCACCAGTTTTTCTAGCGGGGGGAAGGACAATGAGCAGTTCTTC. It is translated as CATSFSSGGKDNEQFF.

The J gene is TRBJ1-3, the V gene TRBV7-9; D is ambiguous. Germline loops: CDR1 SEHNR, CDR2 FQNEAQ (reference sequence). Between the trimmed V and J ends, which lost 5 bases and 0 bases, there was a span of 14 bases. CDR3 length: 16 amino acids. The CDR3, as DNA: TGTGCCAGCAGCGCTGAGGCGGGGAGCTCTGGAAACACCATATATTTT. It encodes CASSAEAGSSGNTIYF.

The chain carries TRBV5-1 and TRBJ2-1, with 10 bases matching TRBD1. V was clipped by 4 bases and J by 6 bases; unmatched bases: 7. This CDR3 contains 15 residues. Germline CDR1 and CDR2: SGHRS and YFSETQ. This chain's CDR3 is CASSQTGGRGNEQFF. The CDR3 nucleotides are TGCGCCAGCAGCCAGACAGGGGGCCGGGGCAATGAGCAGTTCTTC.

The sample holds one count of this clone. The chain is built from TRBV19 and TRBJ2-7, with D perhaps TRBD2 (6 bases). Germline V gene lookup returns CDR1 LNHDA and CDR2 SQIVND (reference sequence). This CDR3 spans 14 amino acids. Between the trimmed V and J ends, which lost 6 bases and 1 base, there was a span of 13 bases. The CDR3 is CASSLGLSSYEQYF. In DNA, the CDR3 is TGTGCCAGTAGCTTGGGACTTTCGTCCTACGAGCAGTACTTC.

V gene TRBV5-1 combines with J gene TRBJ2-1; D gene unclear. The CDR3 extends over 11 amino acids. Germline-derived CDR1 and CDR2 are SGHRS and YFSETQ. Deletions cut 1 base from V and 7 bases from J, with 3 bases between. The CDR3 sequence: CASSLLNEQFF. The CDR3 DNA reads as TGCGCCAGCAGCTTGCTAAATGAGCAGTTCTTC. The whole variable domain, filled in from reference TRBV5-1 and TRBJ2-1, reads KAGVTQTPRYLIKTRGQQVTLSCSPISGHRSVSWYQQTPGQGLQFLFEYFSETQRNKGNFPGRFSGRQFSNSRSEMNVSTLELGDSALYLCASSLLNEQFFGPGTRLTVL.

This clone occurred once. The chain combines TRBV30 with TRBJ1-6; a possible D gene is TRBD1 (6 bases). This CDR3 is 14 amino acids long. The germline gives CDR1 GTSNPN, CDR2 SVGIG (reference sequence). Trimming took 0 bases from V and 9 from J, leaving 12 bases between them. The CDR3 DNA sequence: TGTGCCTGGAGTGTCCACAGGGCCAGTTCACCCCTCCACTTT. Translating it yields CAWSVHRASSPLHF.

The V call is TRBV5-5, the J call TRBJ2-1, with TRBD1 matching over 8 bases. This CDR3 is 14 amino acids long. Unmatched junction bases numbered 6, after V lost 4 bases and J lost 6 bases. Germline V gives CDR1 SGHKS, CDR2 YYEKEE (reference sequence). The CDR3 sequence is CASSETTGGNEQFF. CDR3 in DNA: TGTGCCAGCAGCGAGACCACAGGGGGCAATGAGCAGTTCTTC.

The chain couples TRBV3-1 (or the pseudogene TRBV3-2) to TRBJ2-5, with D unresolved. CDR1 is LGHDT and CDR2 is YNNKEL in the germline V gene (reference sequence). The germline V and J ends were trimmed by 1 base and 0 bases, with 6 bases remaining between them. This CDR3 has 14 amino acids. The CDR3: CASSQARDQETQYF. In DNA, the CDR3 is TGTGCCAGCAGCCAAGCCCGGGACCAAGAGACCCAGTACTTC.

The genes are TRBV4-2 and TRBJ1-6; tentative D call: TRBD1 (5 bases). This CDR3 has 15 amino acids. The germline gives CDR1 LGHNA, CDR2 YNFKEQ. The V end was cut by 0 bases, the J end by 5 bases, with 8 bases between. The CDR3 protein is CASSQDRQNNSPLHF. The CDR3 DNA sequence: TGTGCCAGCAGCCAAGATCGACAGAATAATTCACCCCTCCACTTT.

The gene calls are TRBV5-1 and TRBJ2-3; perhaps TRBD2 as D (6 bases). This CDR3 comprises 16 residues. Per the germline V gene, CDR1 is SGHRS and CDR2 is YFSETQ. V was cut by 4 bases and J by 2 bases, with 17 bases left in between. CDR3 nucleotide sequence: TGCGCCAGCAGCAATGGCCTAGCGCCGGACACAGATACGCAGTATTTT. Protein product: CASSNGLAPDTDTQYF.